The clone carrying this T cell receptor beta chain was picked up many times. Its target is not known. V trimming: 3 bases; J trimming: 11 bases; junction bases outside the gene matches: 5. Germline CDR1 LGHNA, CDR2 YSLEER. The CDR3 consists of 12 residues. A marrow graft followed busulfan-fludarabine conditioning, with cyclophosphamide on days +3 and +4. The table came from immunoSEQ multiplex PCR; TCRdb's copy has only in-frame clones and leaves some out. This sample includes about 3,200 clones with no singletons; its ten biggest clones take up roughly 15%. These data originate in a study of T cells after posttransplantation cyclophosphamide. Broader study findings: Donor-recipient repertoire similarity was low at 1-2 months, rising over year one. TRB clonality was highly associated with recipient CMV seropositivity and reactivation.

The chain recombines TRBV4-3 with TRBJ1-1, with 8 bases that match TRBD1. This clonotype was obtained from a female patient aged 60 or older who received an allogeneic stem cell transplant from a related donor and was CMV-positive. Part of the T cell pool may stem from the graft donor. The specimen comprised PBMCs, sampled after allogeneic stem cell transplant with posttransplant cyclophosphamide. CDR3 bases: TGCGCCAGCAGCCAGGCGACAGGGGAGGCTTTCTTT. It specifies CASSQATGEAFF.